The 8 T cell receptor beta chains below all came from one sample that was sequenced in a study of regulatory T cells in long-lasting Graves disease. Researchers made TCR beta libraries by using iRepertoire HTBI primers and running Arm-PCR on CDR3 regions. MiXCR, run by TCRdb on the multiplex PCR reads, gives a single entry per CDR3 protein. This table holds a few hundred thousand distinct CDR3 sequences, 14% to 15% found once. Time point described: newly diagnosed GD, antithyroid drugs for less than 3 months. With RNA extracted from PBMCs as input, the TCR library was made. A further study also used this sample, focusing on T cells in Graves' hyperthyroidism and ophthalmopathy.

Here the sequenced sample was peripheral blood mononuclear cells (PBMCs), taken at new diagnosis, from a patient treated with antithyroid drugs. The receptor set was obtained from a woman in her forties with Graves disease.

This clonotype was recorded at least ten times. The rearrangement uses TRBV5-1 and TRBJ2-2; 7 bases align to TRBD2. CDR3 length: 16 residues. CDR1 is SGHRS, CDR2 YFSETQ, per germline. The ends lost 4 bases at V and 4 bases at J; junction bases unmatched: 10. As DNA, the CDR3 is TGCGCCAGCAGCAGCGGGACTAACCGCTTCACCGGGGAGCTGTTTTTT. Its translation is CASSSGTNRFTGELFF. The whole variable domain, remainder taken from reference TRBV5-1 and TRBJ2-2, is KAGVTQTPRYLIKTRGQQVTLSCSPISGHRSVSWYQQTPGQGLQFLFEYFSETQRNKGNFPGRFSGRQFSNSRSEMNVSTLELGDSALYLCASSSGTNRFTGELFFGEGSRLTVL.

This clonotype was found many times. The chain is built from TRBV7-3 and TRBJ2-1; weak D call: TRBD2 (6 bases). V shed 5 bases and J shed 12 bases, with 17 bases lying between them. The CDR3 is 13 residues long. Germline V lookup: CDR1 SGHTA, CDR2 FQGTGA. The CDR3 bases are TGTGCCAGCAGCCAAGGAGCGCTGGGGGGGCAGTTCTTC. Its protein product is CASSQGALGGQFF. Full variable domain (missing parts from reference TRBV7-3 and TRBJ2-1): GAGVSQTPSNKVTEKGKYVELRCDPISGHTALYWYRQSLGQGPEFLIYFQGTGAADDSGLPNDRFFAVRPEGSVSTLKIQRTERGDSAVYLCASSQGALGGQFFGPGTRLTVL.

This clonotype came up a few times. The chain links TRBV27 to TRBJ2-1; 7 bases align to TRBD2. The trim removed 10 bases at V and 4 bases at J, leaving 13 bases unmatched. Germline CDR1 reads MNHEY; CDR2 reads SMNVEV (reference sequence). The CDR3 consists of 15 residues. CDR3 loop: CATKPGGGLYNEQFF. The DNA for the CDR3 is TGTGCCACCAAGCCGGGCGGGGGACTTTACAATGAGCAGTTCTTC.

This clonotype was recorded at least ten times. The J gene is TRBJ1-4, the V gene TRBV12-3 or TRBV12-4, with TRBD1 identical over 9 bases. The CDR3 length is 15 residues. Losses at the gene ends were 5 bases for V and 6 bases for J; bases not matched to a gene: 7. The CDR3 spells CASSQTTGGDEKLFF. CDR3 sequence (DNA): TGTGCCAGCAGTCAAACGACAGGGGGAGATGAAAAACTGTTTTTT.

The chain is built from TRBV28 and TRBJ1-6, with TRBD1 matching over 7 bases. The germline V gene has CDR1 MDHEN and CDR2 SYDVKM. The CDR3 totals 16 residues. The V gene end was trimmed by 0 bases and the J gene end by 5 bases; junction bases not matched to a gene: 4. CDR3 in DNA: TGTGCCAGCAGTTTATGGACCGGGACAGATAATTCACCCCTCCACTTT. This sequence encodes CASSLWTGTDNSPLHF. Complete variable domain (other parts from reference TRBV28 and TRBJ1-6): DVKVTQSSRYLVKRTGEKVFLECVQDMDHENMFWYRQDPGLGLRLIYFSYDVKMKEKGDIPEGYSVSREKKERFSLILESASTNQTSMYLCASSLWTGTDNSPLHFGNGTRLTVT.

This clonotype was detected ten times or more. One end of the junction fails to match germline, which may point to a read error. The CDR3 nucleotides read TGTGCCAGCAGCCTAGAGTATGGTGAGCAGTTCTTC. This gives the protein CASSLEYGEQFF. This sequence joins TRBV11-3 and TRBJ2-1; D is unclear. Germline V CDR1 and CDR2: SGHNT, YENEEA. The CDR3 has 12 residues.

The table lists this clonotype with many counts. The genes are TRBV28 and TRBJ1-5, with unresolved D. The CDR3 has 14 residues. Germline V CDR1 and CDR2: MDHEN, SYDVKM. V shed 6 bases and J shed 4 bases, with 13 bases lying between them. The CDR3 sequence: CASSLNSINQPQHF. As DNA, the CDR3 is TGTGCCAGCAGCCTCAACAGCATTAATCAGCCCCAGCATTTT.

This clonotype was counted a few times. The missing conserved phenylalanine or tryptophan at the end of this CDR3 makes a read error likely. The CDR3 sequence is CASSLTATGELFL. DNA of the CDR3: TGTGCCAGCAGCTTAACGGCCACCGGGGAGCTGTTTCTT. The chain is built from TRBV11-2 and TRBJ2-2, with no clear D. The CDR3 runs to 13 residues. The V end was cut by 2 bases, the J end by 4 bases, with 5 bases between. Germline CDR1 is SGHAT and CDR2 is FQNNGV.